The TCR beta chain under discussion was sequenced for a study of cytomegalovirus exposure and HLA in healthy donors. Findings and caveats of the study: A previous analysis found most TCR beta V segments productive roughly 87% or roughly 30% of the time.

As concerns this clone: What it binds is not known.

This CDR3 contains 17 residues. Trimming removed 4 bases from V and 1 base from J, with 16 bases in between. Germline V gene lookup returns CDR1 SGHTA and CDR2 FQGNSA. Both 60 Vbeta primers and 13 Jbeta primers went into the PCR. The data were produced by immunoSEQ multiplex PCR, yet TCRdb's version contains in-frame clones alone and is incomplete. The sample holds more than 95,000 clones, approximately 66% seen once. Material: PBMCs. The sequence was obtained from a woman in her forties or fifties in good health and CMV-seronegative. The chain has TRBV7-2 and TRBJ2-2, with D maybe TRBD1 (5 bases). CDR3 in DNA: TGTGCCAGCAGCTCCCATTCCGTTCAGGGGAACACCGGGGAGCTGTTTTTT. It encodes CASSSHSVQGNTGELFF.